This T cell receptor beta chain comes out of a study of vaccination and CD4 T cells after COVID-19. About the research overall: Four females and six males made up the convalescents, two of whom were Hispanic. Overlapping peptides covering the spike proteins of SARS-CoV-2, HCoV-NL63, HCoV-OC43 and HCoV-229E were added to stimulate cells.

Specified treatment: approximately nine-day PBMC culture with coronavirus spike peptide pools or control peptides (ViraFEST assay). Peptide pools at 8 to 10 ug/ml stimulated under 2.5 million PBMCs per well with 10 IU/ml IL-2. This clonotype was seen more than once but under ten times. What it binds is unknown. Researchers used the Oncomine TCR Beta short-read assay to sequence DNA from cultured CD4+ T cells. MiXCR, applied by TCRdb to the PCR reads, yields one record per CDR3 protein. This sample has about 26,000 distinct CDR3 sequences, with approximately 40% found just once. Sequencing was performed on CD4+ T cells from blood, cultured in vitro. The sequence was obtained from a human donor who had recovered from COVID-19.

The CDR3 reads CASSFLGQGKNTEAFF. The CDR3 DNA reads TGTGCCAGCAGTTTTCTAGGACAGGGGAAGAACACTGAAGCTTTCTTT. The chain carries TRBV6-5 and TRBJ1-1; 9 bases agree with TRBD1. There are 16 residues in the CDR3. The junction had 7 bases not matched to a gene; V was cut back by 4 bases and J by 1 base. Germline-derived CDR1 and CDR2 are MNHEY and SVGAGI.